This TCR beta chain stems from a study of blood T cell repertoires in COVID-19. The germline V gene has CDR1 SGHDT and CDR2 YYEEEE. The ends were cut back, 3 bases at V and 0 bases at J, with 7 bases in the middle. There are 15 residues in the CDR3. The method was immunoSEQ multiplex PCR; TCRdb's version includes in-frame clones alone and lacks a portion of them. This sample carries about 78,000 clones, roughly 80% of them seen once, and the ten largest clones take 8.5% to 10%. The material sequenced was peripheral blood. The chain uses TRBV5-6 and TRBJ2-6; perhaps TRBD1 as D (6 bases). This receptor was taken from a human donor in a cohort sampled during active COVID-19. The CDR3 region is CASSWTVSGANVLTF. The DNA of the CDR3 is TGTGCCAGCAGCTGGACAGTCTCTGGGGCCAACGTCCTGACTTTC.